Sequencing of this T cell receptor (beta chain) was carried out in a study of shared clonotypes between healthy human individuals. Overall study: The people who gave samples were two women and three men aged 18 to 49.

Study-wide points: Donor clonotype sharing was expected to depend on sequencing depth.

Assay execution took place at the deep level. The unsorted PBMC replicate PCRs were performed with approximately 330 ng DNA, approximately 27,000 T cell genomes. This table comes from immunoSEQ multiplex PCR, and its TCRdb copy is limited to in-frame clones, with some not included. The table has fewer than 600,000 clones, around 80% seen once. About this clone itself: Antigen: not known.

Germline V CDR1 and CDR2: MRHNA, SNTAGT. Deletions cut 5 bases from V and 1 base from J, with 12 bases between. This CDR3 comprises 15 residues. Sequencing was done on a sample of PBMCs. This clonotype originated in a woman in her thirties or forties in good health. Some clones in this sample may be carry-over from other donors' samples. The J gene is TRBJ2-1, the V gene TRBV6-4; no reliable D call. The CDR3 loop reads CASSYLFTSYNEQFF. CDR3 in DNA: TGTGCCAGCAGTTACTTATTTACTTCCTACAATGAGCAGTTCTTC.